Sequencing of this T cell receptor (beta chain) was carried out in a study of T cell responses to AZD1222 COVID-19 vaccine. The CDR3 totals 15 residues. The ends lost 7 bases at V and 9 bases at J; junction bases unmatched: 9. CDR1 is PRHDT, CDR2 FYEKMQ, per germline (reference sequence). Generated by immunoSEQ multiplex PCR, the TCRdb table keeps only in-frame clones and is missing some. The sample consists of some 140,000 clones, 90% to 95% of them appearing once. This TCR derives from an adult in good health. The chain links TRBV13 to TRBJ1-6; 10 bases line up with TRBD1. Material: peripheral blood, obtained on day 0 of AZD1222 vaccination. DNA of the CDR3: TGTGCCAGCACCGGTACGGGACAGGGGATTTCACCCCTCCACTTT. It encodes CASTGTGQGISPLHF.